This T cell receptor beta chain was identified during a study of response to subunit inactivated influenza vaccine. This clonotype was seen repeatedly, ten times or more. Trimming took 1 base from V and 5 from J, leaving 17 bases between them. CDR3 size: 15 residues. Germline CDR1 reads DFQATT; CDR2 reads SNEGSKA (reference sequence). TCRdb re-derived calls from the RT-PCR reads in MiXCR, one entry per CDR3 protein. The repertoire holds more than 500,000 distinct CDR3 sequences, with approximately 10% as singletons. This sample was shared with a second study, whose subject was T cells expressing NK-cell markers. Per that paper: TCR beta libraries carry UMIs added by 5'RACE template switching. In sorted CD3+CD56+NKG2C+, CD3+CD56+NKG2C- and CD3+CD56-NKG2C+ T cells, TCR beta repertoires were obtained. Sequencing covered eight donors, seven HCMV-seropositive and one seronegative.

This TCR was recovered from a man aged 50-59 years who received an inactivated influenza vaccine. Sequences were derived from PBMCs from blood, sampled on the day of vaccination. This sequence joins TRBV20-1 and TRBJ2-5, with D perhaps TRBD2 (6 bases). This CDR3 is CSARVGPPGRETQYF. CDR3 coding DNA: TGCAGTGCTAGAGTTGGACCCCCGGGGAGGGAGACCCAGTACTTC.